The clone carrying this T cell receptor beta chain was detected a few times. Its antigen is undetermined. These data come from a study of identical twins. Germline CDR1 is LGHDT and CDR2 is YNNKEL (reference sequence). This CDR3 spans 15 amino acids. Trimming pared 0 bases from V and 7 bases from J, leaving 12 bases between. Healthy Caucasians supplied all donations. Template switching (which added a universal primer site) was used, and cDNA carried unique molecular identifiers. Using its own MiXCR run on the 5' RACE reads, TCRdb lists one record per CDR3 protein. The sample lists hundreds of thousands of distinct CDR3 sequences, around 6.6% occurring once. Notes on the study in general: A lower insertion count was a feature of abundant cord blood beta clonotypes, with no such feature in memory repertoires.

A further study also used this sample, focusing on yellow fever vaccine responses in identical twins.

This chain connects TRBV3-1 to TRBJ2-2; D gene ambiguous. The sequencing sample was made of memory (CD45RO+) T cells sorted from blood. The clonotype comes from a woman aged 18-30 years in good health. Here the CDR3 DNA reads TGTGCCAGCAGCCAAGATGACGGAGTTTTCGGGGAGCTGTTTTTT. This gives the protein CASSQDDGVFGELFF.